One and the same sample provided the 8 T cell receptor beta chains below, sequenced in a study of CD8 T cells in ankylosing spondylitis. Findings of the study overall: What seemed typical of ankylosing spondylitis blood was a TCR beta motif built from eight highly homologous variants.

Their target antigens are unknown. TCRdb redid the calling of the 5' RACE reads with MiXCR, one entry per CDR3 protein. The table records about 460,000 distinct CDR3 sequences, over 4% of them present only once. The sample comprised blood, either unsorted or a sorted T cell fraction (not recorded which). The origin of the receptors is a male donor with ankylosing spondylitis.

This clonotype was seen at least ten times. The rearrangement uses TRBV5-1 and TRBJ2-2, with TRBD2 identical over 8 bases. The CDR3 contains 14 residues. Per germline, CDR1 SGHRS and CDR2 YFSETQ. The V gene end was trimmed by 4 bases and the J gene end by 8 bases; junction bases not matched to a gene: 7. The CDR3 protein is CASSQRESLGELFF. In nucleotides, the CDR3 is TGCGCCAGCAGCCAGCGGGAGAGTTTGGGGGAGCTGTTTTTT.

This clonotype was seen only a few times. This chain joins TRBV5-1 and TRBJ1-1, with a tentative D call TRBD1 (6 bases). The CDR3 is made up of 14 amino acids. Per germline, CDR1 SGHRS and CDR2 YFSETQ. Trimming shortened V by 3 bases and J by 5 bases, and 14 bases separated the two germline ends. For the CDR3, the DNA is TGCGCCAGCAGCTGGGGGCCTTTTGCAACTGAAGCTTTCTTT. This codes for CASSWGPFATEAFF.

This clonotype was found many times. The genes are TRBV5-1 and TRBJ2-2; maybe TRBD2 (6 bases). Trimming stripped 3 bases from V and 5 bases from J, with 14 bases between. CDR1 and CDR2 (germline): SGHRS, YFSETQ. The CDR3 consists of 15 residues. CDR3 nucleotide sequence: TGCGCCAGCAGCTCTCGGGGAGGATGGACCGGGGAGCTGTTTTTT. This encodes CASSSRGGWTGELFF.

This clonotype was counted at least ten times. V usage is TRBV29-1 and J usage is TRBJ2-5; 13 positions agree with TRBD2. Germline lookup yields CDR1 SQVTM and CDR2 ANQGSEA. The CDR3 is made up of 13 amino acids. V was pared by 7 bases and J by 7 bases, with 6 bases of the junction left unmatched. CDR3 bases: TGCAGCGCTGGACTAGCGGGAGAAGCGACCCAGTACTTC. Translated: CSAGLAGEATQYF.

The table lists this clonotype with a few counts. The genes are TRBV7-6 and TRBJ2-3; D is unclear. Deletions cut 3 bases from V and 0 bases from J, with 7 bases between. This CDR3 comprises 14 residues. Germline CDR1 and CDR2: SGHVS and FNYEAQ. The CDR3 is CASSFGLSTDTQYF. CDR3 DNA sequence: TGTGCCAGCAGCTTTGGCCTAAGCACAGATACGCAGTATTTT.

This clonotype was seen many times. This chain joins TRBV12-3 or TRBV12-4 and TRBJ1-5, with TRBD1 as a possible D gene (5 bases). Trimming shortened V by 3 bases and J by 7 bases, and 19 bases separated the two germline ends. The CDR3 consists of 16 residues. The chain's CDR3 is CASSFSGGPVGQPQHF. CDR3 sequence (DNA): TGTGCCAGCAGTTTTAGTGGGGGTCCAGTTGGACAGCCCCAGCATTTT.

As for this clonotype: One junction end does not reproduce the germline sequence, and a read error may be involved. This sequence joins TRBV3-1 and TRBJ2-3; 7 bases fit TRBD1. Germline CDR1 reads LGHDT; CDR2 reads YNNKEL (reference sequence). This CDR3 is 20 amino acids long. Here the CDR3 reads CACSQDPGNRGNLWTDTQYF. CDR3 nucleotides: TGTGCCTGCAGCCAAGATCCGGGCAACAGGGGCAACCTGTGGACAGATACGCAGTATTTT.

The table lists this clonotype with many counts. This chain links TRBV7-2 with TRBJ2-4; 10 bases align to TRBD2. V was clipped by 1 base and J by 7 bases; unmatched bases: 7. CDR1 and CDR2 (germline): SGHTA, FQGNSA. The CDR3 contains 16 residues. CDR3 sequence (DNA): TGTGCCAGCAGCTTAGTAGCACTAGCGGGGACGAACATTCAGTACTTC. Its translation is CASSLVALAGTNIQYF.